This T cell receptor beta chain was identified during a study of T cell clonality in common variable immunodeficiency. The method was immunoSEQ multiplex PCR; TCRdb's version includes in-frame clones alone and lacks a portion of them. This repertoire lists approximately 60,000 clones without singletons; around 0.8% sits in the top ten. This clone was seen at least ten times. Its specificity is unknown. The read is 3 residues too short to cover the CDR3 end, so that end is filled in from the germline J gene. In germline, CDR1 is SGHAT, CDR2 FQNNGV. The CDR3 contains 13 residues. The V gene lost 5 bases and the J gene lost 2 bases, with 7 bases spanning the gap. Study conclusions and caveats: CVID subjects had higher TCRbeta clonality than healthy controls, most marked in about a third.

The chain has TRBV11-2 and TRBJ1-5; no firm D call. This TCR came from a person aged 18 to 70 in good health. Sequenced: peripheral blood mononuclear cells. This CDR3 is CASSGTGNQPQHF. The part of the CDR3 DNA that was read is TGTGCCAGCAGCGGAACAGGCAATCAGCCC.